Each of the 22 T cell receptor beta chains below was sequenced from the same sample in a study of T-cell memory formation after mild COVID-19. Each CDR3 protein is one row after TCRdb ran MiXCR on the 5' RACE reads. This table has roughly 370,000 distinct CDR3 sequences, roughly 15% appearing once. What was sequenced was PBMCs or a T cell subset sorted from them (not recorded which). The receptor set was obtained from a man aged 18 to 35 who had mild COVID-19 (a few samples of this study predate the infection). Cell type and time point are not known.

The table lists this clonotype with a few counts. The chain recombines TRBV18 with TRBJ2-5, with D uncertain. Between the trimmed V and J ends, which lost 1 base and 2 bases, there was a span of 5 bases. The CDR3 contains 13 residues. Per the germline V gene, CDR1 is KGHSH and CDR2 is LQKENI. The CDR3 here is CASSPQFQETQYF. In DNA form, the CDR3 reads TGTGCCAGCTCACCACAGTTTCAAGAGACCCAGTACTTC.

This CDR3 is CASSPGTGMTEAFF. The CDR3 DNA reads TGTGCCAGCAGTCCGGGGACAGGGATGACTGAAGCTTTCTTT. The genes are TRBV27 and TRBJ1-1, with 9 bases identical to TRBD1. J gave up 5 bases and V 5 bases, and 6 bases lay outside the gene matches. The germline V gene has CDR1 MNHEY and CDR2 SMNVEV (reference sequence). This CDR3 contains 14 residues.

This clonotype has just a few counts. J is TRBJ1-5 and V is TRBV12-3 or TRBV12-4; no definite D call. CDR3 size: 14 residues. The ends were cut back, 6 bases at V and 0 bases at J, with 9 bases in the middle. This chain's CDR3 is CASRDNLSNQPQHF. The CDR3 DNA reads as TGTGCCAGCAGAGACAACCTTAGCAATCAGCCCCAGCATTTT.

This sequence joins TRBV4-1 and TRBJ2-3, with 7 bases aligning to TRBD2. CDR1 MGHRA and CDR2 YSYEKL come from the germline V gene. The length of the CDR3 is 14 residues. V gave up 3 bases and J gave up 5 bases; unmatched junction bases: 5. CDR3 loop: CASSQGGLGDTQYF. The CDR3 DNA reads TGCGCCAGCAGCCAGGGGGGGTTGGGAGATACGCAGTATTTT.

There are a few counts of this clonotype. The rearrangement links TRBV9 to TRBJ1-1, with TRBD1 identical over 8 bases. The germline V gene has CDR1 SGDLS and CDR2 YYNGEE. The CDR3 consists of 13 residues. V trimming: 0 bases; J trimming: 7 bases; junction bases outside the gene matches: 2. The CDR3 DNA follows: TGTGCCAGCAGCGTAGAAACAGGGGGTGAAGCTTTCTTT. Amino acids: CASSVETGGEAFF.

The rearrangement uses TRBV29-1 and TRBJ2-7; tentatively, D is TRBD1 (6 bases). Trimming stripped 7 bases from V and 2 bases from J, with 18 bases between. The CDR3 has 14 residues. Germline V gives CDR1 SQVTM, CDR2 ANQGSEA. The CDR3, as DNA: TGCAGCGGGCCCCGGGACATTAATACCTACGAGCAGTACGTC. Encoded protein: CSGPRDINTYEQYV.

CDR3 region: CASTVQVVNTEAFF. The CDR3, as DNA: TGTGCCAGCACCGTCCAGGTGGTGAACACTGAAGCTTTCTTT. The rearrangement uses TRBV12-3 or TRBV12-4 and TRBJ1-1; D call uncertain. The V gene lost 7 bases and the J gene lost 0 bases, with 12 bases spanning the gap. The CDR3 covers 14 residues.

This clonotype was found a few times. One end of the junction is discordant with germline, which a read error may explain. The rearrangement links TRBV5-4 to TRBJ2-1, with D perhaps TRBD1 or TRBD2 (5 bases each). The CDR3 loop spans 13 amino acids. From germline, CDR1 is SGHNT and CDR2 YYREEE (reference sequence). Written as DNA, the CDR3 is TGTGCCAGCAGCCCCGGGGCCTACGATGAGCAGTTCTTC. This codes for CASSPGAYDEQFF.

This clonotype was detected only a few times. The rearrangement links TRBV29-1 to TRBJ2-2; D is perhaps TRBD1 (5 bases). Trimming cost V 7 bases and J 3 bases, with 12 bases left between them. There are 13 residues in the CDR3. Germline V gene data show CDR1 as SQVTM and CDR2 as ANQGSEA. In DNA, the CDR3 is TGCAGCGCGGAAAAACAGGACACCGGGGAGCTGTTTTTT. This sequence encodes CSAEKQDTGELFF.

This clonotype came up many times. The chain carries TRBV6-2 or TRBV6-3 and TRBJ2-7, with a possible D match to TRBD2 (5 bases). V was cut by 6 bases and J by 2 bases, with 20 bases left in between. The CDR3 is 16 residues long. In germline, CDR1 is MNHEY, CDR2 SVGEGT. This CDR3 reads CASSSPRGRIPYEQYV. The DNA of the CDR3 is TGTGCCAGCAGCTCCCCCCGAGGGCGAATACCCTACGAGCAGTACGTC.

J is TRBJ1-4 and V is TRBV12-3 or TRBV12-4, with a tentative D call TRBD1 (6 bases). V was clipped by 1 base and J by 0 bases, with 12 bases between them. This CDR3 has 17 amino acids. CDR3 DNA sequence: TGTGCCAGCAGTTTAGGGCAGGGGATGACAACTAATGAAAAACTGTTTTTT. Residues: CASSLGQGMTTNEKLFF.

The gene calls are TRBV7-9 and TRBJ2-7, with D possibly called TRBD1 or TRBD2 (5 bases each). From germline, CDR1 is SEHNR and CDR2 FQNEAQ (reference sequence). Trimming took 3 bases from V and 2 from J, leaving 8 bases between them. CDR3 length: 13 amino acids. CDR3 nucleotide sequence: TGTGCCAGCAGCTTTTGGGGGACCTACGAGCAGTACGTC. Translating it yields CASSFWGTYEQYV.

Here the CDR3 reads CASSPTVGWSDTQYF. The CDR3 region has the DNA TGTGCCAGCAGCCCCACGGTAGGGTGGTCAGATACGCAGTATTTT. The rearrangement links TRBV7-2 to TRBJ2-3; D unclear. Deletions cut 5 bases from V and 4 bases from J, with 16 bases between. CDR3 length: 15 amino acids. The V gene's germline CDR1 is SGHTA and CDR2 FQGNSA.

This clonotype was picked up one time. The chain recombines TRBV6-2 or TRBV6-3 with TRBJ2-1; D gene ambiguous. The length of the CDR3 is 16 residues. Germline assignment: CDR1 MNHEY and CDR2 SVGEGT. Deletions cut 5 bases from V and 3 bases from J, with 17 bases between. Here the CDR3 DNA reads TGTGCCAGCAGTGGTAGCTTAGAGCCTTTCTACAATGAGCAGTTCTTC. It encodes CASSGSLEPFYNEQFF.

The gene calls are TRBV7-2 and TRBJ2-7; 8 bases align to TRBD1. V trimming: 6 bases; J trimming: 2 bases; junction bases outside the gene matches: 9. Germline loops: CDR1 SGHTA, CDR2 FQGNSA. The CDR3 totals 15 residues. The chain's CDR3 is CASSQYQQGAYEQYF. The CDR3 DNA follows: TGTGCCAGCAGTCAGTATCAACAGGGGGCCTACGAGCAGTACTTC. The variable domain in full, with the rest retrieved from reference TRBV7-2 and TRBJ2-7, is GAGVSQSPSNKVTEKGKDVELRCDPISGHTALYWYRQSLGQGLEFLIYFQGNSAPDKSGLPSDRFSAERTGGSVSTLTIQRTQQEDSAVYLCASSQYQQGAYEQYFGPGTRLTVT.

In this sample, this clonotype turned up a few times. The chain recombines TRBV28 with TRBJ2-3; D is undetermined. Trimming took off 8 bases at V and 0 bases at J, with 6 bases between the two ends. The CDR3 has 12 residues. Germline CDR1 is MDHEN and CDR2 is SYDVKM. The CDR3 reads CASAVSTDTQYF. The CDR3 DNA is TGTGCCAGCGCAGTTAGCACAGATACGCAGTATTTT.

The V call is TRBV20-1, the J call TRBJ1-3; D might be TRBD1 (5 bases). CDR1 is DFQATT and CDR2 is SNEGSKA in the germline V gene (reference sequence). This CDR3 is 14 amino acids long. The V gene lost 5 bases and the J gene lost 5 bases, with 16 bases spanning the gap. CDR3: CSAPAGGRRNTIYF. The CDR3 DNA is TGCAGTGCTCCAGCGGGGGGTAGGCGAAACACCATATATTTT.

Only a few counts were recorded for this clonotype. V gene TRBV10-3 combines with J gene TRBJ2-7; weak D call: TRBD2 (5 bases). The germline V and J ends were trimmed by 8 bases and 3 bases, with 11 bases remaining between them. This CDR3 spans 12 amino acids. Germline V gene data show CDR1 as ENHRY and CDR2 as SYGVKD. CDR3 in DNA: TGTGCCATCGGGGTCGGGAACTACGAGCAGTACTTC. It specifies CAIGVGNYEQYF.

In this sample, this clonotype turned up a few times. The chain joins TRBV5-8 to TRBJ2-7, with TRBD1 as a possible D gene (5 bases). The CDR3 loop spans 13 amino acids. V shed 0 bases and J shed 3 bases, with 7 bases lying between them. Germline-derived CDR1 and CDR2 are SGHTS and YDEGEE. The CDR3 is CASSLGQNYEQYV. The CDR3 coding sequence is TGTGCCAGCAGCTTGGGACAGAACTACGAGCAGTACGTC.

This clonotype appeared a few times. V usage is TRBV6-6 and J usage is TRBJ1-3, with D possibly being TRBD1 (5 bases). The V gene lost 4 bases and the J gene lost 7 bases, with 17 bases spanning the gap. In germline, CDR1 is MNHNY, CDR2 SVGAGI (reference sequence). The CDR3 length is 15 residues. The CDR3 DNA follows: TGTGCCAGCAGTTCGGGACCGCCGACCTGGAACACCATATATTTT. Protein sequence: CASSSGPPTWNTIYF.

The chain joins TRBV6-2 or TRBV6-3 to TRBJ2-1, with TRBD2 matching over 9 bases. The CDR3 consists of 16 residues. CDR1 is MNHEY, CDR2 SVGEGT, per germline. Losses at the gene ends were 3 bases for V and 4 bases for J; bases not matched to a gene: 7. CDR3: CASSYLSGGPYNEQFF. The CDR3 DNA reads as TGTGCCAGCAGTTATTTGAGCGGGGGGCCGTACAATGAGCAGTTCTTC.

This clonotype was counted at least ten times. The V call is TRBV11-2, the J call TRBJ2-1; D gene ambiguous. CDR1 is SGHAT and CDR2 is FQNNGV in the germline V gene. The ends were cut back, 1 base at V and 12 bases at J, with 16 bases in the middle. The CDR3 runs 14 residues. In DNA form, the CDR3 reads TGTGCCAGCAGCTTAGGAGACTTCACCTCCGGGCAGTTCTTC. Amino acid sequence: CASSLGDFTSGQFF. The whole variable domain, remainder taken from reference TRBV11-2 and TRBJ2-1, is EAGVAQSPRYKIIEKRQSVAFWCNPISGHATLYWYQQILGQGPKLLIQFQNNGVVDDSQLPKDRFSAERLKGVDSTLKIQPAKLEDSAVYLCASSLGDFTSGQFFGPGTRLTVL.